What follows describes a single T cell receptor beta chain. Its antigen is currently not known. It has no much larger one-base neighbor in the sample; base qualities were not kept. These data come from a study of shared clonotypes between healthy human individuals (dated by TCRdb to about 2020). General notes on the study: The cohort comprised two women and a few men aged 18 to 49 years. Each donor's leukapheresis produced roughly between roughly 0.85 and 10 billion PBMCs. To estimate repertoire size and how much clonotypes are shared between individuals, the study performed deep sequencing of blood TCR repertoires from a handful of healthy adults. Different laboratories and diverse techniques were used to prepare libraries and sequence TCR repertoires, to increase sequencing depth and limit assay-specific biases. Per donor, three plates each were used for CD4 naive and CD4 memory, two for CD8 naive, and one for CD8 memory.

Using the deep immunoSEQ assay, multiplex PCR amplified TCR CDR3 regions from genomic DNA. Genomic DNA extracted from each cell subset was distributed evenly over all wells of several immunoSEQ 96-well plates, and each plate served as one replicate. For sorted subsets, each replicate PCR was loaded with about 0.2 ug genomic DNA, equivalent to 25,000 to 35,000 T cell genomes. Purified libraries were measured with a Qubit 3.0 fluorometer, size-checked on a Bioanalyzer 2100, and measured again with the KAPA Library Quantification kit. A separate single-read 150-cycle Illumina NextSeq 550 flow cell was used to sequence each immunoSEQ 96-well plate. As for the authors' bioinformatics: Because only junctional sequences without quality scores were contained in the immunoSEQ output, filtering matching that applied to full-length reads could not be performed. Sequences were annotated with PyIR, a Python wrapper for IgBLAST v1.9, using IMGT germline references to assign V/J genes and CDR3. Reads were filtered out if the reads had weak V/J assignments (E-value above 1e-6), no CDR3, stop codons, out-of-frame junctions, or ambiguous translated residues. V3J clonotypes were defined as sequences sharing the same inferred V gene, J gene, and CDR3 amino acid sequence. The percentage overlap between two repertoires was calculated by dividing the number of shared unique clonotypes by the size of the smaller repertoire. Richness of each repertoire was evaluated using RTK rarefaction, the Chao1 estimator, and Recon v2.1 estimates of unobserved clonotypes. Generation probabilities for all TCRbeta clonotypes obtained by the gDNA method from a handful of donors were computed using OLGA. Entries here come from immuneACCESS through TCRdb and include only in-frame sequences with V and J called. Some clones fail to appear in such tables; in the studies checked, an unresolved V gene covers under half of the shortfall, and the cause of the remainder is unknown. Clone size and V and J calls were adopted from that table, with D and trimming inferred from the DNA. Across this sample there are some 2.4 million clones, with roughly 93% seen only once. Jointly, the top ten make up 0.36% of the sample.

The donors were healthy, HIV-negative adults with no recently reported acute infections or vaccinations. All donors were Caucasian adults living in Nashville, Tennessee, USA. CD4+ T cells were enriched through magnetic negative selection, after which naive cells were positively selected on CD45RA and the remaining negative fraction served as the memory subset. Blood was collected by leukapheresis, and PBMCs were isolated by Ficoll-Histopaque density gradient centrifugation and then cryopreserved in liquid nitrogen vapor phase. Analytical flow cytometry was used to check the purity and quantity of every magnetically sorted T cell population. Each sorted fraction had its genomic DNA isolated and then quantified by UV absorbance on a Nanodrop 2000c. The CDR3 covers 17 residues, taking in both the cysteine and the phenylalanine. Here the CDR3 DNA is all that survives: 51 bases in frame from base 1. Trimming takes 3 bases off V and 5 bases off J; junction bases not matched to a gene: 15. In the germline V gene, CDR1 corresponds to SNHLY and CDR2 to FYNNEI.

Broader findings and caveats from the paper: Clonotypes shared by all four sorted-subset donors showed higher generation probabilities than non-shared clonotypes. Sampling was limited to blood, and TCR repertoires in tissue likely differ from TCR repertoires in blood. The small number of donors limited the genetic and exposure-history diversity represented. Across four donors, roughly 5% of naive CD4, 3% to 3.5% of naive CD8, around 2.1% of memory CD4, and under 0.45% of memory CD8 clonotypes were shared. Larger estimated clonotype richness was generally found for naive subsets than for memory subsets. Based on pairwise subsampling, the degree of clonotype sharing among donors was expected to be affected by sequencing depth. Incomplete sequencing was indicated by rarefaction of sorted-subset datasets, despite the large sequencing depth.

The TCR comes from a man younger than 35 in good health. Some clones in this sample may be carry-over from other donors' samples. The specimen was naive CD4+ T cells from PBMCs. The sample's cell subset or site label, in plain terms: CD45RA+ positively selected. The chain is made from TRBV2 and TRBJ2-5; 7 bases in the middle match TRBD1. The CDR3 in this case is CASSEQGQTRLGETQYF. The DNA sequence is given as TGTGCCAGCAGTGAGCAGGGACAGACCCGACTCGGGGAGACCCAGTACTTC.